This record looks at one T cell receptor (beta chain) sequence and its context. In germline, CDR1 is MDHEN, CDR2 SYDVKM. V lost 3 bases and J lost 7, with 12 bases in between. This CDR3 contains 13 residues. The data were taken from a study of blood T cell repertoires in COVID-19. The overall study: Researchers got acute and convalescent COVID-19 samples from the United States, Italy and Spain. The cDNA or gDNA used as material had been derived from T cells, B-cell-depleted T cells, or PBMCs.

Original data processing: It was from reference gene primer amplification that nucleated cell counts were estimated. Assay used: immunoSEQ multiplex PCR; TCRdb lists only in-frame clones, some missing. The V and J calls and clone size are taken from that table; D and trimming were inferred from the DNA. The sample lists 170,000 or so clones; more than 90% were seen once. The V call is TRBV28, the J call TRBJ1-1; tentative D call: TRBD1 (5 bases). The source material was peripheral blood. This TCR came from a man aged 45-60 years with acute or convalescent COVID-19. CDR3 region: CASSLEGRREAFF. Here the CDR3 DNA reads TGTGCCAGCAGTTTGGAGGGGCGGCGTGAAGCTTTCTTT.